The 13 T cell receptor beta chains below all came from one sample that was sequenced in a study of blood T cell repertoires in COVID-19 (dated by TCRdb to the early 2020s). The receptor library was made with the immunoSEQ multiplex PCR assay. The source is immuneACCESS, and TCRdb retained only in-frame sequences with V and J called. Part of the clones is not carried over; for the studies checked, unresolved V genes explain less than half of this, and the remainder is unexplained. The sample contains roughly 380,000 clones, around nine tenths of them found a single time. 1.5% to 1.8% of the sample rests with the top ten. Sequenced input: peripheral blood. All receptors derive from a woman between 40 and 55 years old with COVID-19, enrolled during active disease.

This clone was seen a single time. The chain carries TRBV30 and TRBJ2-3, with a possible D match to TRBD2 (6 bases). CDR3 length: 15 residues. CDR1 and CDR2 from the germline V gene are GTSNPN and SVGIG (reference sequence). V lost 1 base, J lost 0 bases, and 11 bases lay in between. The CDR3 is CAWSARDLSTDTQYF. In nucleotides, the CDR3 is TGTGCCTGGAGTGCCCGGGACTTGAGCACAGATACGCAGTATTTT.

The chain couples TRBV9 to TRBJ1-4; 8 bases agree with TRBD1. Germline lookup yields CDR1 SGDLS and CDR2 YYNGEE. V trimming: 0 bases; J trimming: 8 bases; junction bases outside the gene matches: 9. CDR3 length: 16 amino acids. For the CDR3, the DNA is TGTGCCAGCAGCGTAGGAGGTAGACAGGGGAACGAAAAACTGTTTTTT. This encodes CASSVGGRQGNEKLFF.

The rearrangement links TRBV19 to TRBJ1-2; unclear D gene. Germline V gives CDR1 LNHDA, CDR2 SQIVND (reference sequence). This CDR3 has 14 amino acids. The ends were cut back, 9 bases at V and 3 bases at J, with 17 bases in the middle. The CDR3 DNA reads as TGTGCCAGCCGAATCGCGTGGGAGGACTATGGCTACACCTTC. It specifies CASRIAWEDYGYTF.

The CDR3 region has the DNA TGTGCCAGCAGTACAAACCTCGGGACAGACGAGCAGTACTTC. This sequence encodes CASSTNLGTDEQYF. The rearrangement links TRBV27 to TRBJ2-7, with 7 positions matching TRBD1. The CDR3 spans 14 residues. The germline V gene has CDR1 MNHEY and CDR2 SMNVEV (reference sequence). Trimming cost V 5 bases and J 5 bases; bases outside gene matches: 9.

This chain connects TRBV9 to TRBJ2-7; 7 nucleotides agree with TRBD2. There are 15 residues in the CDR3. The junction had 10 bases not matched to a gene; V was cut back by 4 bases and J by 3 bases. CDR1 is SGDLS and CDR2 is YYNGEE in the germline V gene. The CDR3 sequence: CASSPGGGEGYEQYF. In nucleotides, the CDR3 is TGTGCCAGCAGCCCCGGGGGAGGGGAAGGCTACGAGCAGTACTTC.

The J gene is TRBJ2-7, the V gene TRBV7-9; 10 nucleotides align to TRBD1. The CDR3 runs 15 residues. The J segment lost 6 bases and the V segment lost 5 bases, leaving 10 bases of the junction unmatched. CDR1 SEHNR and CDR2 FQNEAQ come from the germline V gene (reference sequence). The CDR3 DNA follows: TGTGCCAGCAGCCCCACCGACAGGGGGCAGGGCGAGCAGTACTTC. This encodes CASSPTDRGQGEQYF.

This rearrangement joins TRBV7-9 to TRBJ1-5; D gene ambiguous. Trimming took off 3 bases at V and 3 bases at J, with 9 bases between the two ends. The CDR3 runs 14 residues. CDR1 is SEHNR, CDR2 FQNEAQ, per germline (reference sequence). The CDR3, as DNA: TGTGCCAGCAGCTTGGAGGCTTTCAATCAGCCCCAGCATTTT. Translating gives CASSLEAFNQPQHF. The entire variable domain, with the rest obtained from reference TRBV7-9 and TRBJ1-5, is as follows: DTGVSQNPRHKITKRGQNVTFRCDPISEHNRLYWYRQTLGQGPEFLTYFQNEAQLEKSRLLSDRFSAERPKGSFSTLEIQRTEQGDSAMYLCASSLEAFNQPQHFGDGTRLSIL.

The table lists this clone with a count of one. The chain carries TRBV6-5 and TRBJ1-4, with D possibly TRBD1 on 5 matching bases. V was trimmed by 10 bases and J by 7 bases, leaving 16 bases between them. There are 13 residues in the CDR3. The germline CDR1 and CDR2 sequences are MNHEY and SVGAGI. The CDR3 DNA is TGTGCCACTACGCGGGGGATAGGTGAAAAACTGTTTTTT. Its translation: CATTRGIGEKLFF.

The chain carries TRBV15 and TRBJ1-3, with D unclear. Germline CDR1 LNHNV, CDR2 YYDKDF (reference sequence). This CDR3 spans 14 amino acids. Trimming took off 3 bases at V and 0 bases at J, with 6 bases between the two ends. The CDR3 loop is CATSSPSSGNTIYF. In DNA, the CDR3 is TGTGCCACCAGCAGCCCTAGCTCTGGAAACACCATATATTTT.

With regard to this clone: Its ends do not fully match the called genes, so a read error is possible. This chain joins TRBV19 and TRBJ1-5, with D perhaps matching TRBD1 (5 bases). The germline V gene encodes CDR1 LNHDA and CDR2 SQIVND (reference sequence). The CDR3 length is 15 residues. CDR3 bases: TGTGCCAGTAGTGGGGGGATCTGGGAGAATCGGCCCCAGCATTTT. This sequence encodes CASSGGIWENRPQHF.

The chain has TRBV4-3 and TRBJ1-2, with no clear D. The CDR3 contains 14 residues. In germline, CDR1 is LGHNA, CDR2 YSLEER. Between the trimmed V and J ends, which lost 0 bases and 4 bases, there was a span of 9 bases. CDR3 sequence (DNA): TGCGCCAGCAGCCAAGAAATGCTACGCTATGGCTACACCTTC. This sequence encodes CASSQEMLRYGYTF.

The chain combines TRBV9 with TRBJ2-7; perhaps TRBD1 as D (6 bases). The CDR3 covers 13 residues. Trimming took off 3 bases at V and 7 bases at J, with 14 bases between the two ends. In germline, CDR1 is SGDLS, CDR2 YYNGEE. CDR3 DNA sequence: TGTGCCAGCAGCGCGACAGGCCCCGGTGAGCAGTACTTC. Translated: CASSATGPGEQYF.

This chain connects TRBV28 to TRBJ1-1; maybe TRBD1 (5 bases). Germline V gene lookup returns CDR1 MDHEN and CDR2 SYDVKM. This CDR3 has 16 amino acids. V was pared by 3 bases and J by 3 bases, with 17 bases between. This CDR3 is CASSFKMGGPDTEAFF. In DNA, the CDR3 is TGTGCCAGCAGTTTCAAGATGGGGGGTCCGGACACTGAAGCTTTCTTT.